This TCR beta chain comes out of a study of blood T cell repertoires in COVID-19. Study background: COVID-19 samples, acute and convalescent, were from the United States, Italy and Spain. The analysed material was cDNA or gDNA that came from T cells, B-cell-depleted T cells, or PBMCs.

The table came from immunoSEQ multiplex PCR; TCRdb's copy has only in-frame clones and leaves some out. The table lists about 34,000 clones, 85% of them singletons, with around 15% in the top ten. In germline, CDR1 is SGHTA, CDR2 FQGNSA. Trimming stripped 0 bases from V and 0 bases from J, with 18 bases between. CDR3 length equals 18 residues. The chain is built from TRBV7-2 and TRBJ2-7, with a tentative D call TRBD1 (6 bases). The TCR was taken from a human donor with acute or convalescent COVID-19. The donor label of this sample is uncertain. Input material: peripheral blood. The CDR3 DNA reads TGTGCCAGCAGCTTAGCGGCAGGGGCCCTGATACGCTCCTACGAGCAGTACTTC. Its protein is CASSLAAGALIRSYEQYF.